This TCR beta chain was obtained from a study of blood T cell repertoires in COVID-19. The overall study: Some COVID-19 samples were acute and others convalescent; all came from the United States, Italy and Spain.

This clone was observed once. Germline-derived CDR1 and CDR2 are SGHAT and FQNNGV. V shed 4 bases and J shed 0 bases, with 9 bases lying between them. The CDR3 is 15 amino acids. Sequencing was performed with immunoSEQ multiplex PCR; in TCRdb, only in-frame clones are kept and a portion is missing. This table has some 190,000 clones, 70% to 90% appearing once. The chain is built from TRBV11-2 and TRBJ1-4; tentatively, D is TRBD1 (5 bases). The sequenced material came from peripheral blood. This clonotype was obtained from a human donor with active or convalescent COVID-19. The donor label of this sample is uncertain. The CDR3 sequence is CASSSRVATNEKLFF. DNA of the CDR3: TGTGCCAGCAGCTCCAGGGTAGCAACTAATGAAAAACTGTTTTTT.